The 27 T cell receptor beta chains below were found in one sample sequenced in a study of CD8 T cells in Susac syndrome. cDNA came from approximately 0.5 to 1 ug RNA primed by random hexamers. TCRdb reprocessed the immunoSEQ multiplex PCR reads via MiXCR and lists one record per CDR3 protein. The sample consists of 150,000 to 200,000 distinct CDR3 sequences, around 95% of them appearing once. The source material was CD4+ T cells from PBMCs. The origin of the receptors is a human donor in good health.

CDR3 loop: CASRTAAGNVLTF. CDR3 in DNA: TGTGCCAGCCGGACGGCGGCGGGCAACGTCCTGACTTTC. The chain carries TRBV9 and TRBJ2-6; a weak D match, TRBD2 (5 bases). Between the trimmed V and J ends, which lost 7 bases and 9 bases, there was a span of 14 bases. In germline, CDR1 is SGDLS, CDR2 YYNGEE. The CDR3 is 13 residues long. Looking up the rest from reference TRBV9 and TRBJ2-6 gives the full variable domain: DSGVTQTPKHLITATGQRVTLRCSPRSGDLSVYWYQQSLDQGLQFLIQYYNGEERAKGNILERFSAQQFPDLHSELNLSSLELGDSALYFCASRTAAGNVLTFGAGSRLTVL.

The V call is TRBV5-1, the J call TRBJ1-1; D may be TRBD1 (6 bases). V was pared by 2 bases and J by 4 bases, with 15 bases between. There are 15 residues in the CDR3. Germline loops: CDR1 SGHRS, CDR2 YFSETQ. DNA of the CDR3: TGCGCCAGCAGCTTCGGGGGCCGGGGTCTCACTGAAGCTTTCTTT. Translated, it gives CASSFGGRGLTEAFF.

This chain links TRBV12-5 with TRBJ1-1; D remains unclear. V was clipped by 8 bases and J by 6 bases, with 10 bases between them. Per the germline V gene, CDR1 is LGHNT and CDR2 is FRNRAP. CDR3 length: 11 residues. The DNA for the CDR3 is TGTGCTAGTCTTGGGATCGCTGAAGCTTTCTTT. Translated: CASLGIAEAFF.

The rearrangement joins TRBV21-1 to TRBJ2-4. TRBV21-1 is a known pseudogene. The CDR3 has 11 amino acids. The CDR3 loop is CASRILNIQYF. The CDR3 DNA sequence: TGTGCCAGCAGGATATTAAACATTCAGTACTTC.

The V and J genes are TRBV20-1 and TRBJ1-5; a possible D gene is TRBD1 (6 bases). The CDR3 spans 12 residues. The germline V gene has CDR1 DFQATT and CDR2 SNEGSKA (reference sequence). Trimming shortened V by 5 bases and J by 4 bases, and 9 bases separated the two germline ends. This CDR3 is CSARDINQPQHF. CDR3 coding DNA: TGCAGTGCTCGGGACATTAATCAGCCCCAGCATTTT.

J is TRBJ2-7 and V is TRBV29-1, with TRBD1 identical over 9 bases. V shed 7 bases, J shed 5 bases, and the junction held 12 bases outside the gene matches. This CDR3 is 14 amino acids long. Per germline, CDR1 SQVTM and CDR2 ANQGSEA. The CDR3 DNA sequence: TGCAGCGCTAAAACCGGGACAGGGTCGGACGAGCAGTACTTC. Amino acids: CSAKTGTGSDEQYF.

The rearrangement links TRBV7-3 to TRBJ1-1; no definite D call. Trimming shortened V by 2 bases and J by 4 bases, and 11 bases separated the two germline ends. Per germline, CDR1 SGHTA and CDR2 FQGTGA. This CDR3 is 14 amino acids long. In DNA form, the CDR3 reads TGTGCCAGCAGCTTACCAGGAGGAGGCACTGAAGCTTTCTTT. This codes for CASSLPGGGTEAFF.

The gene calls are TRBV7-2 and TRBJ1-5, with D possibly being TRBD1 (6 bases). Germline assignment: CDR1 SGHTA and CDR2 FQGNSA. Trimming stripped 1 base from V and 5 bases from J, with 12 bases between. This CDR3 is 15 amino acids long. The CDR3 spells CASSLVGALDQPQHF. The CDR3 DNA is TGTGCCAGCAGCTTAGTGGGGGCCCTTGATCAGCCCCAGCATTTT.

A single count supports this clonotype. The gene calls are TRBV30 and TRBJ2-2, with D possibly matching TRBD1 (6 bases). The CDR3 sequence is 12 residues long. From germline, CDR1 is GTSNPN and CDR2 SVGIG (reference sequence). Deletions cut 4 bases from V and 6 bases from J, with 9 bases between. In DNA form, the CDR3 reads TGTGCCTGGAAGGGGGTCTCCGGGGAGCTGTTTTTT. This translates into CAWKGVSGELFF.

The genes are TRBV18 and TRBJ2-7, with D possibly TRBD2 on 6 matching bases. V dropped 3 bases and J dropped 5 bases, with 8 bases sitting between them. This CDR3 is 12 amino acids long. Looked up from germline, CDR1 is KGHSH and CDR2 is LQKENI. The CDR3 DNA follows: TGTGCCAGCTCACCGCGGGGCAACGAGCAGTACTTC. Residues: CASSPRGNEQYF.

The chain is built from TRBV7-9 and TRBJ1-1; possibly TRBD1 for D (5 bases). The CDR3 runs 14 residues. Looked up from germline, CDR1 is SEHNR and CDR2 is FQNEAQ (reference sequence). Trimming cost V 4 bases and J 6 bases, with 15 bases left between them. The CDR3 is CASSSRDFSPEAFF. The CDR3 coding sequence is TGTGCCAGCAGCTCCCGGGACTTCTCCCCTGAAGCTTTCTTT.

The chain uses TRBV11-2 and TRBJ2-1; the D is unclear. This CDR3 is 13 amino acids long. The V end was cut by 4 bases, the J end by 7 bases, with 11 bases between. Germline V gives CDR1 SGHAT, CDR2 FQNNGV. CDR3 sequence (DNA): TGTGCCAGCAGCTCCCGACGGTTTAATGAGCAGTTCTTC. This gives the protein CASSSRRFNEQFF.

The chain couples TRBV15 to TRBJ1-1; D uncertain. The V end lost 4 bases, the J end lost 0 bases, and 6 bases lay between the germline ends. The CDR3 spans 13 residues. CDR1 and CDR2 (germline): LNHNV, YYDKDF (reference sequence). CDR3: CATSTDLNTEAFF. The DNA for the CDR3 is TGTGCCACCAGCACTGACTTGAACACTGAAGCTTTCTTT.

Here the CDR3 reads CASSSPDPRPSQPQHF. Here the CDR3 DNA reads TGTGCCAGCAGCTCTCCCGACCCCCGACCGTCGCAGCCCCAGCATTTT. This chain connects TRBV28 to TRBJ1-5; no reliable D call. This CDR3 is built from 16 residues. Trimming cost V 6 bases and J 7 bases, with 22 bases left between them. Germline lookup yields CDR1 MDHEN and CDR2 SYDVKM.

The chain recombines TRBV6-5 with TRBJ1-1; D possibly corresponds to TRBD1 (5 bases). Trimming removed 2 bases at V and 11 bases at J, with 18 bases between. The germline CDR1 and CDR2 sequences are MNHEY and SVGAGI. CDR3 length: 14 residues. Here the CDR3 DNA reads TGTGCCAGCAGTTACGGGGGAGAGGAACTGGGCGCTTTCTTT. Protein product: CASSYGGEELGAFF.

The chain carries TRBV15 and TRBJ2-1, with TRBD2 matching 16 bases. In germline, CDR1 is LNHNV, CDR2 YYDKDF (reference sequence). The CDR3 is 16 amino acids. V shed 0 bases and J 15 bases; nucleotides not matched to a gene: 8. For the CDR3, the DNA is TGTGCCACCAGCAGAGATCGGGGACTAGCGGGGGGGACTGGGTTCTTC. It specifies CATSRDRGLAGGTGFF.

J is TRBJ1-6 and V is TRBV2; TRBD1 agrees at 9 bases. CDR3 length: 14 residues. Germline lookup yields CDR1 SNHLY and CDR2 FYNNEI. J gave up 10 bases and V 6 bases, and 7 bases lay outside the gene matches. CDR3 in amino acids: CASRRQGEGSPLHF. CDR3 in DNA: TGTGCCAGCAGACGACAGGGGGAAGGATCACCCCTCCACTTT.

The chain is built from TRBV14 and TRBJ2-2; weak D call: TRBD2 (6 bases). Germline CDR1 is SGHDN and CDR2 is FVKESK. The CDR3 covers 15 residues. Trimming shortened V by 2 bases and J by 5 bases, and 12 bases separated the two germline ends. As DNA, the CDR3 is TGTGCCAGCAGCCAAATGGCGGGGATAACCGGGGAGCTGTTTTTT. Translating it yields CASSQMAGITGELFF.

The rearrangement links TRBV3-1 to TRBJ2-2; 7 positions agree with TRBD2. Trimming removed 1 base from V and 2 bases from J; junction bases left unmatched: 4. The germline CDR1 and CDR2 sequences are LGHDT and YNNKEL (reference sequence). The length of the CDR3 is 16 residues. CDR3 nucleotide sequence: TGTGCCAGCAGCCAAGGGGACTACTTTAACACCGGGGAGCTGTTTTTT. Its protein is CASSQGDYFNTGELFF. Full variable domain (rest looked up from reference TRBV3-1 and TRBJ2-2): DTAVSQTPKYLVTQMGNDKSIKCEQNLGHDTMYWYKQDSKKFLKIMFSYNNKELIINETVPNRFSPKSPDKAHLNLHINSLELGDSAVYFCASSQGDYFNTGELFFGEGSRLTVL.

The chain carries TRBV5-1 and TRBJ2-3, with D perhaps being TRBD1 or TRBD2 (6 bases each). Germline loops: CDR1 SGHRS, CDR2 YFSETQ. Trimming pared 0 bases from V and 6 bases from J, leaving 11 bases between. The CDR3 runs to 14 residues. As DNA, the CDR3 is TGCGCCAGCAGCTTGGCGGGGGCCGGGGATACGCAGTATTTT. Translation: CASSLAGAGDTQYF.

This chain links TRBV7-9 with TRBJ2-7, with unresolved D. The germline V gene has CDR1 SEHNR and CDR2 FQNEAQ (reference sequence). The CDR3 is made up of 14 amino acids. Trimming left V 2 bases short and J 0 bases short, with 8 bases between. CDR3 in amino acids: CASSLRAASYEQYF. The CDR3 DNA is TGTGCCAGCAGCTTAAGGGCAGCCTCCTACGAGCAGTACTTC.

In this sample, this clonotype turned up a few times. The rearrangement links TRBV5-1 to TRBJ2-7; TRBD1 aligns across 7 bases. The CDR3 contains 14 residues. Germline V lookup: CDR1 SGHRS, CDR2 YFSETQ. V lost 2 bases to trimming and J lost 5 bases; unmatched junction nucleotides: 7. In DNA form, the CDR3 reads TGCGCCAGCAGCTTACAGGGGTTCCAGGACGAGCAGTACTTC. It is translated as CASSLQGFQDEQYF. The variable domain in full, with the rest retrieved from reference TRBV5-1 and TRBJ2-7, is KAGVTQTPRYLIKTRGQQVTLSCSPISGHRSVSWYQQTPGQGLQFLFEYFSETQRNKGNFPGRFSGRQFSNSRSEMNVSTLELGDSALYLCASSLQGFQDEQYFGPGTRLTVT.

The chain is built from TRBV5-4 and TRBJ1-4; TRBD1 agrees at 9 bases. Germline CDR1 reads SGHNT; CDR2 reads YYREEE (reference sequence). Germline trimming cut 4 bases from V and 6 bases from J; bases unmatched to any gene: 7. The CDR3 contains 15 residues. The CDR3 coding sequence is TGTGCCAGCAGCGCCAACAGGGGGCTCGATGAAAAACTGTTTTTT. Protein sequence: CASSANRGLDEKLFF.

The V and J genes are TRBV25-1 and TRBJ2-2; D gene unclear. This CDR3 contains 14 residues. Germline CDR1 and CDR2: MGHDK and SYGVNS. Trimming removed 3 bases from V and 4 bases from J, with 9 bases in between. The CDR3 spells CASSESSFTGELFF. CDR3 DNA sequence: TGTGCCAGCAGTGAGAGCAGCTTCACCGGGGAGCTGTTTTTT.

This clonotype was counted between two and nine times. The CDR3 coding sequence is TGTGCCAGCAGCCCAAGAGCGGGGGGGCTCTACGAGCAGTACTTC. It encodes CASSPRAGGLYEQYF. The chain links TRBV7-9 to TRBJ2-7, with 10 bases lining up with TRBD2. V lost 5 bases and J lost 3; bases outside the gene matches: 7. Germline V gives CDR1 SEHNR, CDR2 FQNEAQ (reference sequence). The length of the CDR3 is 15 residues.

The chain links TRBV12-3 or TRBV12-4 to TRBJ2-5; TRBD1 matches at 8 bases. Trimming at V came to 4 bases and at J to 4 bases, leaving 2 bases not matched to a gene. The CDR3 consists of 13 residues. The CDR3 coding sequence is TGTGCCAGCAGTTCGACAGGGGTAGAGACCCAGTACTTC. It specifies CASSSTGVETQYF.

The chain uses TRBV2 and TRBJ1-2; 7 bases fit TRBD1. This CDR3 has 14 residues. Germline CDR1 SNHLY, CDR2 FYNNEI. V was clipped by 6 bases and J by 4 bases; unmatched bases: 8. CDR3 sequence reads: CASRPPGQLYGYTF. The CDR3 nucleotides are TGTGCCAGCAGACCGCCGGGACAGCTCTATGGCTACACCTTC.